The rows below give T cell receptor beta chains drawn from one sample of a study of identical twins. A single record per CDR3 protein comes from TCRdb applying MiXCR to the 5' RACE reads. The sample gives approximately 630,000 distinct CDR3 sequences, 7.1% of which show up once; approximately 1.5% is in the top ten. These same data were also listed under a study on yellow fever vaccine responses in identical twins.

Sequencing input: PBMCs. The receptors originated from a woman younger than 35 in good health. Each CDR3 is given with its conserved first and last residue. A D gene is named only where the DNA matches it firmly. Clone size is given for some rows only: seen once, a few or many times, or a class if the clone is expanded.

J	size	V	D	CDR3	DNA
TRBJ2-1	NA	TRBV12-3/TRBV12-4	NA	CASSLSTGRFSYNEQFF	TGTGCCAGCAGTTTAAGCACAGGGCGATTCTCCTACAATGAGCAGTTCTTC
TRBJ2-5	many	TRBV5-6	TRBD1	CASTKTGTETQYF	TGTGCCAGCACCAAGACAGGGACCGAGACCCAGTACTTC
TRBJ2-3	few	TRBV20-1	TRBD2	CSARASGSTDTQYF	TGCAGTGCTAGAGCTAGCGGGTCCACAGATACGCAGTATTTT
TRBJ1-1	few	TRBV29-1	NA	CSVEGGGWNTEAFF	TGCAGCGTTGAAGGCGGGGGGTGGAACACTGAAGCTTTCTTT
TRBJ2-1	NA	TRBV5-1	NA	CASSGTYSDEQFF	TGCGCCAGCAGCGGGACCTACAGTGATGAGCAGTTCTTC
TRBJ2-2	NA	TRBV27	TRBD2	CASSLTGGATGELFF	TGTGCCAGCAGCCTGACCGGGGGGGCTACCGGGGAGCTGTTTTTT
TRBJ2-7	few	TRBV24-1	TRBD1	CATQDRVEYEQYF	TGTGCCACCCAAGACAGGGTGGAGTACGAGCAGTACTTC
TRBJ1-2	NA	TRBV5-1	NA	CASSLGTVGARVYGYTF	TGCGCCAGCAGCTTGGGGACGGTAGGGGCTCGGGTTTATGGCTACACCTTC
TRBJ2-3	NA	TRBV5-1	TRBD1	CASSIHGQGAPDTQYF	TGCGCCAGCAGTATACATGGACAGGGGGCCCCAGATACGCAGTATTTT
TRBJ2-1	NA	TRBV11-3	NA	CASSIDVLRQFF	TGTGCCAGCAGCATAGACGTCTTGCGGCAGTTCTTC
TRBJ1-1	NA	TRBV6-2/TRBV6-3	NA	CASTIGETEAFF	TGTGCCAGCACCATCGGGGAGACTGAAGCTTTCTTT
TRBJ1-1	few	TRBV10-3	NA	CAISIRDKNTEAFF	TGTGCCATCAGTATCCGGGACAAGAACACTGAAGCTTTCTTT
TRBJ1-4	many	TRBV6-5	NA	CASSTVNEKLFF	TGTGCCAGCTCCACAGTGAATGAAAAACTGTTTTTT
TRBJ1-1	few	TRBV20-1	NA	CSASKELNTEAFF	TGCAGTGCTAGTAAGGAGCTTAACACTGAAGCTTTCTTT
TRBJ2-1	NA	TRBV7-9	NA	CASSLDGHEQFF	TGTGCCAGCAGTCTTGATGGGCATGAGCAGTTCTTC
TRBJ2-5	many	TRBV28	NA	CASSLGQRAAWETQYF	TGTGCCAGCAGTTTAGGGCAGCGAGCGGCCTGGGAGACCCAGTACTTC
TRBJ2-5	NA	TRBV5-1	NA	CASSIRGGETQYF	TGCGCCAGCAGCATCAGAGGTGGGGAGACCCAGTACTTC
TRBJ1-3	many	TRBV6-1	NA	CASSEDRISGNTIYF	TGTGCCAGCAGTGAAGACAGAATCTCTGGAAACACCATATATTTT
TRBJ1-6	few	TRBV9	NA	CASQSGGVNSPLHF	TGTGCCAGCCAATCGGGGGGGGTGAACTCACCCCTCCACTTT
TRBJ2-3	once	TRBV5-1	NA	CASSAVQGRTDTQYF	TGCGCCAGCAGCGCCGTGCAGGGGCGCACAGATACGCAGTATTTT
TRBJ2-5	many	TRBV5-6	NA	CASSLARRPQETQYF	TGTGCCAGCAGCTTGGCTAGAAGACCCCAAGAGACCCAGTACTTC
TRBJ1-5	NA	TRBV5-1	TRBD1	CASSLTTGVNQPQHF	TGCGCCAGCAGCTTGACCACAGGGGTAAATCAGCCCCAGCATTTT
TRBJ2-5	many	TRBV20-1	NA	CSASKPDLVTRFGETQYF	TGCAGTGCTAGCAAACCCGATCTAGTTACGCGGTTCGGGGAGACCCAGTACTTC
TRBJ2-6	few	TRBV3-1	TRBD1	CASSPEGAGLLSGANVLTF	TGTGCCAGCAGCCCCGAGGGGGCAGGGCTCCTCTCTGGGGCCAACGTCCTGACTTTC
TRBJ1-2	NA	TRBV12-3/TRBV12-4	NA	CASRTLGDNYGYTF	TGTGCCAGCAGGACCCTAGGGGACAACTATGGCTACACCTTC
TRBJ1-2	many	TRBV12-3/TRBV12-4	NA	CASSFRSAGYTF	TGTGCCAGCAGTTTTAGGTCTGCTGGCTACACCTTC
TRBJ2-2	few	TRBV6-4	NA	CASSDTALKGNTGELFF	TGTGCCAGCAGTGACACCGCGTTGAAGGGCAACACCGGGGAGCTGTTTTTT
TRBJ2-1	few	TRBV11-2	TRBD2	CASSFASGVVDEQFF	TGTGCCAGCAGCTTCGCTAGCGGGGTTGTAGATGAGCAGTTCTTC
TRBJ2-5	many	TRBV12-3/TRBV12-4	NA	CASSRARDQETQYF	TGTGCCAGCAGTCGTGCACGGGACCAAGAGACCCAGTACTTC
TRBJ2-1	NA	TRBV5-6	NA	CASSGRGPRWEQFF	TGTGCCAGCAGCGGCCGCGGGCCCCGCTGGGAGCAGTTCTTC
TRBJ1-6	many	TRBV7-9	NA	CASSSADYNSPLHF	TGTGCCAGCAGCTCTGCTGACTATAATTCACCCCTCCACTTT
TRBJ1-1	few	TRBV14	TRBD1	CASSQPLQGASNTEAFF	TGTGCCAGCAGCCAACCACTACAGGGGGCCTCGAACACTGAAGCTTTCTTT
TRBJ1-2	NA	TRBV6-5	TRBD1	CASSYSFTMTGIYGYTF	TGTGCCAGCAGTTACTCATTCACTATGACAGGGATATATGGCTACACCTTC
TRBJ2-7	NA	TRBV27	NA	CASSANPWWAPF	TGTGCCAGCAGTGCCAACCCTTGGTGGGCACCTTTC
TRBJ1-2	few	TRBV14	NA	CASSPGGAVGEGYTF	TGTGCCAGCAGCCCCGGGGGCGCGGTTGGAGAAGGCTACACCTTC
TRBJ1-1	NA	TRBV12-3/TRBV12-4	NA	CASSSVGLNTEAFF	TGTGCCAGCAGTTCGGTGGGATTGAACACTGAAGCTTTCTTT
TRBJ1-2	few	TRBV3-1	NA	CASSQMGGGTNYGYTF	TGTGCCAGCAGCCAGATGGGCGGGGGGACTAACTATGGCTACACCTTC
TRBJ2-1	few	TRBV10-3	NA	CAISEVAGSLNNEQFF	TGTGCCATCAGTGAAGTTGCAGGGAGTCTCAACAATGAGCAGTTCTTC
TRBJ2-1	many	TRBV29-1	TRBD2	CSVEDLSGGSYNEQFF	TGCAGCGTTGAAGATCTGAGCGGGGGCTCCTACAATGAGCAGTTCTTC
TRBJ2-4	many	TRBV10-3	TRBD2	CAISDHLAGGPKNIQYF	TGTGCCATCAGTGACCACCTAGCGGGAGGCCCCAAAAACATTCAGTACTTC